Listed below are T cell receptor beta chains from one sample, sequenced in a study of identical twins. Via MiXCR, TCRdb re-called the 5' RACE reads, giving one row per CDR3 protein. In the table there are about 1.7 million distinct CDR3 sequences, about 32% of which are singletons. The sequenced sample consisted of cord blood. The source is a newborn girl in good health. Both conserved end residues are part of each CDR3. D genes are given only for firm matches. Expanded clones get a size class; other rows say once, few or many, or leave the size out.

clone size,V gene,D gene,J gene,CDR3 protein,CDR3 DNA
NA,TRBV6-1,TRBD1,TRBJ1-4,CASSEVTGGGGKLFF,TGTGCCAGCAGTGAAGTCACAGGGGGAGGTGGAAAACTGTTTTTT
many,TRBV20-1,NA,TRBJ2-5,CSARSGGETQYF,TGCAGTGCTAGGAGCGGAGGGGAGACCCAGTACTTC
NA,TRBV7-2,NA,TRBJ2-1,CASSLGDIYNEQFF,TGTGCCAGCAGCTTAGGGGACATTTACAATGAGCAGTTCTTC
few,TRBV20-1,NA,TRBJ2-5,CSATFDGAPQETQYF,TGCAGTGCTACCTTTGACGGGGCACCCCAAGAGACCCAGTACTTC
few,TRBV28,NA,TRBJ1-5,CASSKGRYNQPQHF,TGTGCCAGCAGTAAGGGACGGTACAATCAGCCCCAGCATTTT
few,TRBV20-1,TRBD2,TRBJ2-7,CSARATSGSSYEQYF,TGCAGTGCTAGGGCCACTAGCGGGAGCTCCTACGAGCAGTACTTC
NA,TRBV13,NA,TRBJ2-7,CASSLWAGNYEQYF,TGTGCCAGCAGCTTATGGGCAGGGAACTACGAGCAGTACTTC
few,TRBV5-1,TRBD1,TRBJ1-2,CASSLAKLAGGGNYGYTF,TGCGCCAGCAGCTTGGCTAAATTAGCAGGGGGCGGAAACTATGGCTACACCTTC
NA,TRBV19,NA,TRBJ1-5,CASSISPRGSNQPQHF,TGTGCCAGTAGTATTTCCCCCCGGGGGAGCAATCAGCCCCAGCATTTT
NA,TRBV6-2/TRBV6-3,NA,TRBJ2-3,CASSYPRGNTQYF,TGTGCCAGCAGTTACCCTAGGGGCAATACGCAGTATTTT
NA,TRBV7-9,TRBD1,TRBJ1-1,CASSLAPGGGSDTEAFF,TGTGCCAGCAGCTTAGCCCCGGGAGGGGGCTCGGACACTGAAGCTTTCTTT
NA,TRBV9,NA,TRBJ2-3,CASSIVSWGRPSTDTQYF,TGTGCCAGCAGCATAGTTTCATGGGGGCGCCCTAGCACAGATACGCAGTATTTT
once,TRBV25-1,NA,TRBJ2-1,CASRGQSPYNEQFF,TGTGCCAGCAGAGGGCAGAGCCCATACAATGAGCAGTTCTTC
NA,TRBV5-1,NA,TRBJ2-1,CASSARDGYNEQFF,TGCGCCAGCAGCGCCCGGGACGGATACAATGAGCAGTTCTTC
few,TRBV14,TRBD2,TRBJ2-7,CASSHLGLAGHEQYF,TGTGCCAGCAGCCACTTAGGACTAGCGGGACACGAGCAGTACTTC
NA,TRBV20-1,NA,TRBJ1-2,CSARDMGYGYTF,TGCAGTGCTAGAGACATGGGGTATGGCTACACCTTC
NA,TRBV10-2,TRBD2,TRBJ2-7,CASSQIAGGANNEQYF,TGCGCCAGCAGTCAAATAGCGGGAGGCGCCAACAATGAGCAGTACTTC
NA,TRBV4-2,NA,TRBJ2-1,CASSQHRDRPEQFF,TGTGCCAGCAGCCAACACCGGGACCGACCTGAGCAGTTCTTC
NA,TRBV7-2,NA,TRBJ2-1,CASTPSPSNEQFF,TGTGCCAGCACCCCGTCCCCCAGCAATGAGCAGTTCTTC
few,TRBV6-2/TRBV6-3,TRBD1,TRBJ1-2,CASSTLATGGPGYTF,TGTGCCAGCAGCACCCTTGCCACAGGGGGCCCTGGCTACACCTTC
few,TRBV5-6,NA,TRBJ1-2,CASSLGRSLAGYTF,TGTGCCAGCAGTCTAGGTAGATCTTTGGCTGGCTACACCTTC
NA,TRBV10-3,NA,TRBJ1-2,CAISARGNYGYTF,TGTGCCATCAGTGCGCGGGGTAACTATGGCTACACCTTC
NA,TRBV3-1,NA,TRBJ2-7,CASSQGSVEAQYF,TGTGCCAGCAGCCAAGGCTCCGTCGAGGCCCAGTACTTC
NA,TRBV7-2,NA,TRBJ1-2,CASSLRWTARYGYTF,TGTGCCAGCAGCCTCCGTTGGACAGCGAGATATGGCTACACCTTC
few,TRBV27,NA,TRBJ1-1,CASSFAMLVQGGAEAFF,TGTGCCAGCAGTTTTGCAATGTTGGTCCAGGGAGGCGCGGAAGCTTTCTTT
NA,TRBV20-1,TRBD1,TRBJ1-2,CSASPVGQGAYGYTF,TGCAGTGCTAGTCCTGTTGGACAGGGGGCGTATGGCTACACCTTC
NA,TRBV28,TRBD1,TRBJ1-2,CASSLSAGGRGGYTF,TGTGCCAGCAGTTTATCAGCAGGGGGCCGCGGGGGCTACACCTTC
few,TRBV2,NA,TRBJ1-2,CAGGRAYGYTF,TGTGCCGGGGGAAGGGCGTATGGCTACACCTTC
few,TRBV7-2,NA,TRBJ2-7,CASSLAVGLPYEQYF,TGTGCCAGCAGCTTAGCGGTGGGACTTCCCTACGAGCAGTACTTC